By share, the clone carrying this T cell receptor beta chain ranks as medium-sized (0.01 to 0.1%). Its target is not known. TCRdb fed the 5' RACE reads into MiXCR, producing one record per CDR3 protein. The table shows 2,000 to 3,000 distinct CDR3 sequences, with roughly 13% occurring only once. Germline CDR1 DFQATT, CDR2 SNEGSKA (reference sequence). The CDR3 has 14 residues. Trimming cost V 1 base and J 6 bases; bases outside gene matches: 6. Time point given: sample taken at primary tumor resection. The sample belongs to a study of spatial heterogeneity in lung cancer. Study-wide results and limits: The number of expanded tumor alpha and beta chains correlated with mutation number.

The TCR comes from a male donor with early-stage non-small cell lung cancer. This sequence joins TRBV20-1 and TRBJ2-3, with 8 bases matching TRBD1. The source was lung tumor tissue, collected at surgery. CDR3 sequence reads: CSARADRGRDTQYF. In DNA form, the CDR3 reads TGCAGTGCTAGAGCCGACAGGGGAAGGGATACGCAGTATTTT.